These 8 T cell receptor beta chains originate from one sample sequenced in a study of cytomegalovirus exposure and HLA in healthy donors (dated 2017 in TCRdb). The method was the immunoSEQ multiplex PCR assay. A mixture of 60 forward primers for TCR Vbeta segments and 13 reverse primers for TCR Jbeta segments was used in the multiplex PCR. This immuneACCESS table, as held by TCRdb, lists in-frame sequences with V and J called but not all clones. Of the missing ones, under half trace to an unresolved V gene in checked studies; the others have no known cause. This sample gives 95,000 to 100,000 clones in total; around 79% of them show up just once. Approximately 2% of the sample comes from the top ten. Sequencing was performed on PBMCs. The receptors stem from a woman between 40 and 55 years old in good health and CMV-seronegative.

The V and J genes are TRBV29-1 and TRBJ2-3, with 8 bases that match TRBD1. The CDR3 has 14 residues. Germline V lookup: CDR1 SQVTM, CDR2 ANQGSEA. The V segment lost 5 bases and the J segment 4 bases; nucleotides outside the gene matches: 8. The CDR3 DNA reads TGCAGCGTTTTCCGGACAGGGTCGGCAGATACGCAGTATTTT. This gives the protein CSVFRTGSADTQYF.

The genes are TRBV29-1 and TRBJ1-1, with D possibly TRBD1 on 6 matching bases. V was cut by 7 bases and J by 1 base, with 16 bases left in between. The CDR3 runs 14 residues. The germline V gene encodes CDR1 SQVTM and CDR2 ANQGSEA. Here the CDR3 DNA reads TGCAGCGCCAGAATTGACAGGACGAACACTGAAGCTTTCTTT. It specifies CSARIDRTNTEAFF.

This clone came up once. V is TRBV9 and J is TRBJ2-5; 10 bases fit TRBD2. V lost 0 bases and J lost 5; bases outside the gene matches: 1. Germline assignment: CDR1 SGDLS and CDR2 YYNGEE. The CDR3 consists of 14 residues. The CDR3 DNA reads as TGTGCCAGCAGCGTAGGTAGCGGGAGGGAGACCCAGTACTTC. Amino acids: CASSVGSGRETQYF.

Concerning this clone itself: At one end, the junction sequence differs from germline, possibly due to a read error. The chain joins TRBV15 to TRBJ2-5; 11 nucleotides line up with TRBD2. Germline CDR1 and CDR2: LNHNV and YYDKDF (reference sequence). The CDR3 length is 15 residues. The CDR3 here is CATSRDRDSGRADHF. For the CDR3, the DNA is TGTGCCACCAGCAGAGATCGAGATAGCGGGAGGGCCGATCACTTC. The full variable domain, in which reference TRBV15 and TRBJ2-5 provide the parts outside the CDR3, is DAMVIQNPRYQVTQFGKPVTLSCSQTLNHNVMYWYQQKSSQAPKLLFHYYDKDFNNEADTPDNFQSRRPNTSFCFLDIRSPGLGDTAMYLCATSRDRDSGRADHFGPGTRLLVL.

The chain uses TRBV7-9 and TRBJ2-1; TRBD1 is a possible D gene (5 bases). The V end lost 1 base, the J end lost 8 bases, and 15 bases lay between the germline ends. There are 15 residues in the CDR3. Germline V gives CDR1 SEHNR, CDR2 FQNEAQ (reference sequence). The CDR3 sequence is CASSLGGAGWHEQFF. CDR3 bases: TGTGCCAGCAGCTTAGGTGGGGCAGGGTGGCATGAGCAGTTCTTC.

This clone has just a few counts. The gene calls are TRBV6-1 and TRBJ1-4; D possibly corresponds to TRBD1 (5 bases). The CDR3 length is 14 residues. V was shortened by 9 bases and J by 4 bases, with 15 bases between the two germline ends. Germline lookup yields CDR1 MNHNS and CDR2 SASEGT. This chain's CDR3 is CASASGQGNEKLFF. The CDR3 nucleotides are TGTGCCAGTGCTAGTGGGCAGGGTAATGAAAAACTGTTTTTT.

The chain combines TRBV25-1 with TRBJ1-5; TRBD1 matches 7 bases. The CDR3 contains 12 residues. In germline, CDR1 is MGHDK, CDR2 SYGVNS. Losses at the gene ends were 3 bases for V and 13 bases for J; bases not matched to a gene: 6. DNA of the CDR3: TGTGCCAGCAGTGATGGCCTGGGACAGCAGCATTTT. Its protein product is CASSDGLGQQHF.

The J gene is TRBJ1-2, the V gene TRBV4-2; a weak D match, TRBD1 (5 bases). The V end lost 3 bases, the J end lost 5 bases, and 16 bases lay between the germline ends. CDR1 and CDR2 from the germline V gene are LGHNA and YNFKEQ. This CDR3 spans 15 amino acids. The CDR3 sequence: CASSQDGTEGYGYTF. The CDR3 DNA reads as TGTGCCAGCAGCCAGGATGGGACTGAGGGATATGGCTACACCTTC.